Below, one T cell receptor beta chain is given with its context. The antigen it recognizes is unknown. Base qualities are not recorded, but no much larger clone differs from it by a single base. These data come from a study of blood T cell repertoires in COVID-19 (dated by TCRdb to the early 2020s). Context from the whole study: The collaborator samples originated in the United States, Italy and Spain and spanned the acute and convalescent phases of COVID-19. The prospective study material was composed of cDNA or gDNA derived from T cells, B-cell-depleted T cells, or PBMCs. Subjects who had been exposed to COVID-19, were actively infected with it, or had recovered from it provided the deeply sampled blood TCRbeta repertoires that made up the dataset. The repertoires were released in a freely available public database intended as a resource for research on the immune response to SARS-CoV-2. Samples came from the ongoing ImmuneRACE study (first 160 participants) plus 1,254 subjects from 6 global collaborators. Nearly every sample came with metadata listing a de-identified subject ID, COVID-19 status, age in years and sex. Where available, HLA class I and class II types were obtained from metadata supplied by the sample provider rather than from assay-based typing. The paper as a whole reports these results and caveats: The amount of clinical and demographic metadata varied by source and participant and was provided uncurated.

V has 3 bases trimmed and J has 5 bases trimmed; junction bases matching no gene number 8. From the germline V gene (reference sequence), CDR1 is MNHEY and CDR2 is SMNVEV. The CDR3 starts with the cysteine, ends with the phenylalanine, and has 16 residues. This entry keeps only the CDR3 DNA: 48 bases, framed from base 1. Each collaborating institution followed its own protocols to collect whole blood in K2EDTA tubes. For TCRbeta analysis, collaborators shipped samples as frozen whole blood, isolated PBMCs, or DNA extracted from either of those sample types. TCRbeta CDR3 regions were amplified from genomic DNA using the immunoSEQ Assay, a bias-controlled multiplex PCR. As for the original processing: The number of nucleated cells in each sample was estimated by amplification of reference gene primers within the assay. Sequence reads were collapsed and filtered to measure the absolute abundance of every unique TCRbeta CDR3 rearrangement. For each sample, productive Simpson clonality was calculated by taking the square root of Simpson's diversity index across productive rearrangements. TCRdb re-hosts the immuneACCESS table, in-frame sequences only. Its copies lack some clones; in the studies checked, an unresolved V gene accounts for under half of them, and the cause for the rest is not known. V and J calls and clone size are as listed in that table; D and trimming were resolved from the DNA. In all, the sample holds some 100,000 clones, and 65% to 80% of those were seen once. Roughly 2.6% of the sample goes to the ten largest clones.

The chain joins TRBV27 to TRBJ1-2; TRBD1 lines up with 11 middle nucleotides. The sample consisted of peripheral blood. This receptor was obtained from a man aged 50-60 years with acute or convalescent COVID-19. The DNA reads as follows: TGTGCCAGCAGTTTCGAAGGACAGGGGGCTTTGTATGGCTACACCTTC. This yields the protein CASSFEGQGALYGYTF.